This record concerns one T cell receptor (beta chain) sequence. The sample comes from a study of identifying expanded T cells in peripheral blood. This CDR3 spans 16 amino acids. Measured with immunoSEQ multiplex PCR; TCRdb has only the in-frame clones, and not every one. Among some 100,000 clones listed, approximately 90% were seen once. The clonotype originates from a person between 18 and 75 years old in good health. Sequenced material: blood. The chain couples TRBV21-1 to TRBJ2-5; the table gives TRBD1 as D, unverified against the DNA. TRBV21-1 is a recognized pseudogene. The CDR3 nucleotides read TGTGCCAGCAGCAAAGGGACAGGGGGCTCGAAAGAGACCCAGTACTTC. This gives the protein CASSKGTGGSKETQYF.